These 7 T cell receptor beta chains share one sample of origin, sequenced in a study of blood T cell repertoires in COVID-19. Produced via immunoSEQ multiplex PCR; TCRdb's table is partial and in-frame only. The sample shows around 72,000 clones, approximately 84% of them seen only once. The material sequenced was peripheral blood. Source of these receptors: a woman aged 60-75 years with acute or convalescent COVID-19.

J is TRBJ2-7 and V is TRBV5-4; the D is unclear. Germline CDR1 and CDR2: SGHNT and YYREEE (reference sequence). V was clipped by 4 bases and J by 3 bases, with 11 bases between them. The CDR3 has 13 residues. The CDR3 spells CASSRPGLYEQYF. The CDR3 DNA reads as TGTGCCAGCAGCCGTCCTGGGCTCTACGAGCAGTACTTC.

The chain combines TRBV27 with TRBJ1-5; D is possibly TRBD1 (6 bases). V lost 5 bases and J 2 bases, leaving 16 bases between the germline ends. In germline, CDR1 is MNHEY, CDR2 SMNVEV (reference sequence). The CDR3 totals 16 residues. CDR3 in amino acids: CASSPLTGTRNQPQHF. In DNA form, the CDR3 reads TGTGCCAGCAGTCCCCTGACAGGCACCCGCAATCAGCCCCAGCATTTT.

The chain combines TRBV6-1 with TRBJ2-7, with TRBD1 identical over 9 bases. Trimming cost V 4 bases and J 0 bases; bases outside gene matches: 7. CDR3 length: 16 residues. Germline values: CDR1 MNHNS, CDR2 SASEGT. The CDR3 loop is CASSVPAGQGSYEQYF. CDR3 coding DNA: TGTGCCAGCAGTGTCCCCGCGGGACAGGGCTCCTACGAGCAGTACTTC.

This chain uses TRBV5-4 with TRBJ2-3; TRBD2 agrees at 14 bases. V lost 2 bases, J lost 4 bases, and 3 bases stayed unmatched. Germline V gene lookup returns CDR1 SGHNT and CDR2 YYREEE (reference sequence). The CDR3 spans 16 residues. The chain's CDR3 is CASSFPTSGGADTQYF. CDR3 nucleotide sequence: TGTGCCAGCAGCTTCCCGACTAGCGGGGGGGCAGATACGCAGTATTTT.

The V call is TRBV5-1, the J call TRBJ1-3; tentatively, D is TRBD1 (6 bases). The length of the CDR3 is 15 residues. With 0 bases removed from V and 2 bases from J, the gap between germline ends came to 9 bases. Germline CDR1 and CDR2: SGHRS and YFSETQ. CDR3 residues: CASSLAPGAGNTIYF. DNA of the CDR3: TGCGCCAGCAGCTTGGCCCCAGGGGCTGGAAACACCATATATTTT.

This rearrangement joins TRBV25-1 to TRBJ1-2; a weak D match, TRBD1 (5 bases). This CDR3 has 12 residues. V was trimmed by 5 bases and J by 3 bases, leaving 7 bases between them. CDR1 is MGHDK and CDR2 is SYGVNS in the germline V gene. CDR3 sequence: CASSQGDYGYTF. CDR3 DNA: TGTGCCAGCAGTCAAGGGGACTATGGCTACACCTTC.

Details on this clone: The same CDR3 arises from other DNA sequences in this sample as well. V usage is TRBV5-1 and J usage is TRBJ2-3; TRBD2 matches 9 bases. This CDR3 spans 14 amino acids. The germline gives CDR1 SGHRS, CDR2 YFSETQ. After removal of 4 bases from V and 3 bases from J, the junction contained 3 bases not matched to a gene. The chain's CDR3 is CASSLGLATDTQYF. CDR3 DNA sequence: TGCGCCAGCAGCCTCGGACTAGCGACAGATACGCAGTATTTT.